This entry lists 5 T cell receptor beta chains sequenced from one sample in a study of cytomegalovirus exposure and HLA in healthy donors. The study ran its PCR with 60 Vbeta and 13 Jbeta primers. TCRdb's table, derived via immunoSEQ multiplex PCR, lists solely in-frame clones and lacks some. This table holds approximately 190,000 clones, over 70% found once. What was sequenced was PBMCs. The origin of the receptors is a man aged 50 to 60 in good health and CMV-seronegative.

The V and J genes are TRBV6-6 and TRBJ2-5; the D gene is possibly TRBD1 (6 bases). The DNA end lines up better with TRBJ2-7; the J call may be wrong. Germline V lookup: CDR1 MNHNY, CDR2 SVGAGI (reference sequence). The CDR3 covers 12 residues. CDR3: CASTGQTYEQYF. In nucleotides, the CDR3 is TGTGCCAGCACCGGACAGACCTACGAGCAGTACTTC.

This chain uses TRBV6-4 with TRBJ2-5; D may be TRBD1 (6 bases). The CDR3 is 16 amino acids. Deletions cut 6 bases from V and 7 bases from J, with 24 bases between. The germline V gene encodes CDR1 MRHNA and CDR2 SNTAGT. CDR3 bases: TGTGCCAGCAGGGGGGCGAACCGAGGGCCTGAGGGGACCCAGTACTTC. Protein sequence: CASRGANRGPEGTQYF.

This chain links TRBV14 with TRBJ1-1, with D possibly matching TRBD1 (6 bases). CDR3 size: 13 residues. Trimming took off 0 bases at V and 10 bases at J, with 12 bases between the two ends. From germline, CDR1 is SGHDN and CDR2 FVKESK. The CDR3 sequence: CASSQELGGGAFF. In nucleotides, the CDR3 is TGTGCCAGCAGCCAAGAACTGGGAGGGGGAGCTTTCTTT.

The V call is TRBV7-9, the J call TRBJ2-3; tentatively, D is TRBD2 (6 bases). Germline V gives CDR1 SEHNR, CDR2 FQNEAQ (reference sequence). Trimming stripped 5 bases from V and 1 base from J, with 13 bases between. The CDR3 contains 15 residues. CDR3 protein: CASSRGGAGTDTQYF. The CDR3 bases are TGTGCCAGCAGCAGGGGAGGAGCGGGCACAGATACGCAGTATTTT.

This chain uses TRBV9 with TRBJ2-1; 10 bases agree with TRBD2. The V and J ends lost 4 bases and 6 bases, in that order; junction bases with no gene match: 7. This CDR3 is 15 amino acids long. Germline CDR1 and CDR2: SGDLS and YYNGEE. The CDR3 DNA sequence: TGTGCCAGCAGCCTCTCAGCGGGGGGGCGCAATGAGCAGTTCTTC. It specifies CASSLSAGGRNEQFF.